A selection of T cell receptor beta chains follows, all from one sample in a study of blood T cells in healthy people across ages. TCRdb itself ran the 5' RACE reads through MiXCR, one entry per CDR3 protein. The sample lists 1,500,000 or so distinct CDR3 sequences, roughly 59% occurring once. The sequencing input was blood. These receptors came from a man aged 18 to 30 in good health. Each CDR3 is given with its conserved first and last residue. The D gene is left open where the match is weak. For some rows the clone size is stated as once, few or many, or as a class when expanded; others skip it.

d_gene	abundance	v_gene	j_gene	CDR3aa	CDR3nt
NA	NA	TRBV29-1	TRBJ2-3	CSVEEGLLYTDTQYF	TGCAGCGTTGAAGAGGGGTTACTATACACAGATACGCAGTATTTT
TRBD1	NA	TRBV11-2	TRBJ1-6	CASSQPTGGLSPLHF	TGTGCCAGCAGCCAACCAACAGGGGGCCTTTCACCCCTCCACTTT
NA	NA	TRBV10-3	TRBJ2-7	CAISPGRTYEQYF	TGTGCCATCAGCCCGGGACGAACCTACGAGCAGTACTTC
TRBD2	NA	TRBV7-2	TRBJ2-1	CASKREGIGHEQFF	TGTGCCAGTAAGCGGGAGGGTATAGGCCATGAGCAGTTCTTC
TRBD2	few	TRBV10-3	TRBJ2-3	CAISAIGTSGTDTQYF	TGTGCCATCAGTGCCATAGGGACTAGCGGCACAGATACGCAGTATTTT
NA	few	TRBV6-5	TRBJ2-1	CASSFTGAVDNEQFF	TGTGCCAGCAGCTTCACTGGGGCAGTCGACAATGAGCAGTTCTTC
NA	NA	TRBV29-1	TRBJ2-3	CSVVNGGDTQYF	TGCAGCGTTGTCAACGGGGGCGATACGCAGTATTTT
NA	NA	TRBV11-2	TRBJ1-1	CASSWGQSSNTEAFF	TGTGCCAGCAGCTGGGGCCAGTCATCGAACACTGAAGCTTTCTTT
NA	few	TRBV12-3/TRBV12-4	TRBJ2-1	CASSILVNGANEQFF	TGTGCCAGCAGTATACTAGTTAATGGAGCTAATGAGCAGTTCTTC
TRBD1	NA	TRBV2	TRBJ1-5	CASTAGGLSSGNQPQHF	TGTGCCAGCACCGCAGGGGGCCTCTCTTCGGGCAATCAGCCCCAGCATTTT
NA	NA	TRBV27	TRBJ1-6	CASSLGHLYNSPLHF	TGTGCCAGCAGCCTTGGACACCTCTATAATTCACCCCTCCACTTT
NA	NA	TRBV20-1	TRBJ2-1	CSASPLVSGEGDEQFF	TGCAGTGCTAGCCCCTTAGTGTCAGGGGAGGGGGATGAGCAGTTCTTC
NA	few	TRBV7-2	TRBJ1-2	CASSLVGSGYGYTF	TGTGCCAGCAGCTTAGTGGGCAGCGGCTATGGCTACACCTTC
NA	NA	TRBV20-1	TRBJ2-1	CSARNSGGVGYGYNEQFF	TGCAGTGCTAGAAACTCCGGCGGGGTGGGCTATGGCTACAATGAGCAGTTCTTC
TRBD2	few	TRBV20-1	TRBJ2-3	CSASQLAGVTDTQYF	TGCAGTGCTAGCCAACTAGCGGGGGTCACAGATACGCAGTATTTT
NA	NA	TRBV12-3/TRBV12-4	TRBJ2-7	CASSHGQPPYEQYF	TGTGCCAGCAGTCACGGACAGCCCCCCTACGAGCAGTACTTC
NA	NA	TRBV20-1	TRBJ2-7	CSARDRGHPYEQYF	TGCAGTGCTAGAGATAGGGGACACCCCTACGAGCAGTACTTC
NA	NA	TRBV13	TRBJ1-4	CASSLQERGEKLFF	TGTGCCAGCAGCTTACAGGAAAGGGGTGAAAAACTGTTTTTT
NA	NA	TRBV29-1	TRBJ2-7	CSVVGGVGEQYF	TGCAGCGTTGTAGGGGGGGTCGGCGAGCAGTACTTC
TRBD2	NA	TRBV2	TRBJ2-1	CASSPWRGATYNEQFF	TGTGCCAGCAGTCCATGGCGGGGGGCAACCTACAATGAGCAGTTCTTC
NA	NA	TRBV4-1	TRBJ2-5	CASSANSGQTQYF	TGCGCCAGCAGCGCCAATTCGGGGCAGACCCAGTACTTC
TRBD1	NA	TRBV29-1	TRBJ2-3	CSVDRGVGTDTQYF	TGCAGCGTAGACAGGGGGGTCGGCACAGATACGCAGTATTTT
TRBD2	NA	TRBV6-1	TRBJ2-3	CASSETGTRAQYF	TGTGCCAGCAGTGAAACCGGGACTAGAGCGCAGTATTTT
NA	few	TRBV4-3	TRBJ2-2	CASSQETGLTGELFF	TGCGCCAGCAGCCAAGAAACAGGGCTTACCGGGGAGCTGTTTTTT
NA	NA	TRBV20-1	TRBJ1-2	CSAKVRGGLGDGYTF	TGCAGTGCTAAAGTGAGGGGGGGCCTTGGGGATGGCTACACCTTC
TRBD1	NA	TRBV15	TRBJ1-2	CATSKGQGAGYGYTF	TGTGCCACCAGCAAGGGGCAGGGGGCTGGCTATGGCTACACCTTC
TRBD2	few	TRBV4-2	TRBJ2-3	CASSQDRRGGADTQYF	TGTGCCAGCAGCCAAGATCGGCGCGGGGGGGCAGATACGCAGTATTTT
NA	few	TRBV29-1	TRBJ1-2	CSVEELQSNSDYGYTF	TGCAGCGTTGAAGAGTTGCAGTCGAACTCAGACTATGGCTACACCTTC
NA	NA	TRBV15	TRBJ1-5	CATSRELTGGLPQHF	TGTGCCACCAGCAGAGAGCTGACGGGGGGCCTGCCCCAGCATTTT
NA	NA	TRBV6-2/TRBV6-3	TRBJ2-1	CASSLIGDYNEQFF	TGTGCCAGCTCACTAATTGGGGACTACAATGAGCAGTTCTTC
TRBD2	NA	TRBV12-3/TRBV12-4	TRBJ2-1	CASSPASGAFNEQFF	TGTGCCAGCAGTCCTGCTAGCGGGGCTTTTAATGAGCAGTTCTTC
NA	NA	TRBV29-1	TRBJ2-1	CSVYYKGNEQFF	TGCAGCGTTTATTACAAGGGCAATGAGCAGTTCTTC
NA	NA	TRBV5-1	TRBJ2-5	CASSLYQLAGETQYF	TGCGCCAGCAGCTTGTACCAGCTAGCCGGGGAGACCCAGTACTTC
NA	NA	TRBV27	TRBJ1-2	CASSLGPGKDGYTF	TGTGCCAGCAGTTTAGGTCCGGGGAAGGATGGCTACACCTTC
NA	NA	TRBV13	TRBJ2-3	CASSSQEGAGLTSTDTQYF	TGTGCCAGCAGCTCCCAAGAAGGGGCCGGATTGACTAGCACAGATACGCAGTATTTT
TRBD1	few	TRBV4-1	TRBJ2-5	CASSRGQGPQETQYF	TGCGCCAGCTCAAGAGGACAGGGGCCGCAAGAGACCCAGTACTTC
NA	NA	TRBV24-1	TRBJ1-2	CATTGGEVVNYGYTF	TGTGCCACCACCGGTGGGGAAGTTGTGAACTATGGCTACACCTTC
NA	NA	TRBV27	TRBJ2-7	CASSFGPGAYEQYF	TGTGCCAGCAGTTTTGGGCCAGGCGCATACGAGCAGTACTTC
TRBD1	NA	TRBV28	TRBJ2-5	CASSRQGATETQYF	TGTGCCAGCAGTCGACAGGGGGCAACGGAGACCCAGTACTTC
TRBD1	few	TRBV6-1	TRBJ2-3	CASTSGTGNTDTQYF	TGTGCCAGCACCTCCGGGACAGGGAACACAGATACGCAGTATTTT
NA	few	TRBV2	TRBJ2-4	CASTGVGQGAKNIQYF	TGTGCCAGCACCGGCGTGGGGCAGGGAGCCAAAAACATTCAGTACTTC
NA	NA	TRBV4-1	TRBJ2-7	CASSRIIGGYEQYF	TGCGCCAGCAGCCGAATTATCGGGGGCTACGAGCAGTACTTC